Sequencing of this T cell receptor beta chain was carried out in a study of blood T cell repertoires in COVID-19. Across the study: PBMCs, B-cell-depleted T cells, or T cells provided the cDNA or gDNA that made up the material.

Participants were aged roughly 18 to 90 years, lived in 20 to 25 US areas, and enrolled virtually. Recovered participants had two consecutive negative NP/OP PCR tests, healthcare professional clearance, or symptom resolution. Original processing notes: Amplification of reference gene primers provided the estimated nucleated cell counts. Measured with immunoSEQ multiplex PCR; TCRdb has only the in-frame clones, and not every one. V, J and clone size reflect that table, while D and trimming were determined from the DNA. The repertoire consists of 310,000 or so clones, with around 84% occurring once and the leading ten covering 8.5% to 12%. V lost 6 bases, J lost 0 bases, and 6 bases stayed unmatched. Germline lookup yields CDR1 SNHLY and CDR2 FYNNEI. The CDR3 runs to 15 residues.

The source material was PBMCs or T cells enriched from blood (not recorded which). This receptor was obtained from a woman between 18 and 29 years old who had recovered from COVID-19. The V and J genes are TRBV2 and TRBJ2-7, with 9 nucleotides matching TRBD1. In DNA form, the CDR3 reads TGTGCCAGCAGCCGGGACAGGGCAAGCTCCTACGAGCAGTACTTC. It codes for CASSRDRASSYEQYF.